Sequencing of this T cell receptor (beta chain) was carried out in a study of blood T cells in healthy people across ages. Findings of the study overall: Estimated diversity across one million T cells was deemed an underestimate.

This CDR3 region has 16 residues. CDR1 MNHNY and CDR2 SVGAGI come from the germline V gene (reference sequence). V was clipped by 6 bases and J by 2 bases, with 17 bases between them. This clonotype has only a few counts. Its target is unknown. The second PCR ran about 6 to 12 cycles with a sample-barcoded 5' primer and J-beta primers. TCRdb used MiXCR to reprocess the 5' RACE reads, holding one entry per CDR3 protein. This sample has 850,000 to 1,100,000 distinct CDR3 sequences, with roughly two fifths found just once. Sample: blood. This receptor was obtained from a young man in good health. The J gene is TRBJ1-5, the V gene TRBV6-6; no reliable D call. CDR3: CASRPTSERGNQPQHF. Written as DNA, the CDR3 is TGTGCCAGCAGGCCCACCTCAGAAAGGGGCAATCAGCCCCAGCATTTT.